The 17 T cell receptor beta chains given below trace back to one sample, sequenced in a study of Graves' ophthalmopathy and Graves' hyperthyroidism. Scientists amplified the TCR beta CDR3 regions from RNA transcripts. An initial RT-PCR round employing HTBI primers preceded a second-round multiplex PCR. TCRdb redid the calling of the multiplex PCR reads with MiXCR, one entry per CDR3 protein. The sample records 300,000 or so distinct CDR3 sequences, roughly a sixth being singletons. Material for sequencing was peripheral blood. These receptors were obtained from an adult man with Graves' ophthalmopathy.

This clonotype was seen many times. This CDR3 is missing its conserved last phenylalanine or tryptophan, likely due to a read error. The DNA is omitted, as the CDR3 cannot be located on it reliably, and the CDR3 follows TCRdb's listing. The chain recombines TRBV27 with TRBJ1-2; the listed D gene, TRBD1, was not tested against the DNA. Germline V lookup: CDR1 MNHEY, CDR2 SMNVEV (reference sequence). Including both end residues, the CDR3 is 11 amino acids long. The CDR3 reads CASSLRDREVV.

This clonotype was observed at least ten times. The chain employs TRBV5-1 and TRBJ2-2; 7 bases are a match to TRBD2. V was pared by 0 bases and J by 2 bases, with 7 bases of the junction left unmatched. The CDR3 has 17 amino acids. The V gene's germline CDR1 is SGHRS and CDR2 YFSETQ. CDR3 amino acids: CASSLGSGTSNTGELFF. The CDR3 DNA reads TGCGCCAGCAGCTTGGGGAGCGGGACCAGTAACACCGGGGAGCTGTTTTTT.

This clonotype appeared many times. The V gene is TRBV15, the J gene TRBJ1-1; 9 bases match TRBD1. With 5 bases clipped from V and 4 bases from J, the junction kept 11 bases outside the gene matches. Germline V gene lookup returns CDR1 LNHNV and CDR2 YYDKDF (reference sequence). This CDR3 is built from 16 residues. The CDR3 is CATSQRGGQGITEAFF. The CDR3 DNA sequence: TGTGCCACCAGCCAACGAGGAGGACAGGGGATCACTGAAGCTTTCTTT.

This clonotype has a count of ten or more. The chain couples TRBV7-2 to TRBJ1-1; D may be TRBD1 (6 bases). The CDR3 contains 15 residues. Germline CDR1 is SGHTA and CDR2 is FQGNSA. V was trimmed by 1 base and J by 2 bases, leaving 11 bases between them. The CDR3 region has the DNA TGTGCCAGCAGCTTAGTAGGGGGTCGTAACACTGAAGCTTTCTTT. It is translated as CASSLVGGRNTEAFF.

This clonotype was detected many times. The chain carries TRBV7-3 and TRBJ1-3; possibly TRBD1 for D (5 bases). The V end lost 2 bases, the J end lost 0 bases, and 11 bases lay between the germline ends. CDR3 length equals 16 residues. Germline CDR1 is SGHTA and CDR2 is FQGTGA. The CDR3 nucleotides read TGTGCCAGCAGCTTAGGGGGGGTTTACTCTGGAAACACCATATATTTT. Its protein product is CASSLGGVYSGNTIYF.

There are many counts of this clonotype. The chain couples TRBV9 to TRBJ2-2; D is perhaps TRBD2 (5 bases). V was cut by 2 bases and J by 1 base, with 12 bases left in between. The CDR3 spans 16 residues. Germline lookup yields CDR1 SGDLS and CDR2 YYNGEE. The CDR3 spells CASSVSGSGNTGELFF. The CDR3 nucleotides read TGTGCCAGCAGCGTCTCGGGCAGCGGGAACACCGGGGAGCTGTTTTTT.

The sample holds many counts of this clonotype. This clone may be a read error of a much larger clone one base away. The CDR3 DNA reads as TGTGCCTGGAGTTACAGGGACAATCAGCCCCAGCATTTT. It yields the protein CAWSYRDNQPQHF. The genes are TRBV30 and TRBJ1-5; a weak D match, TRBD1 (6 bases). Germline V gives CDR1 GTSNPN, CDR2 SVGIG (reference sequence). The CDR3 contains 13 residues. The V end lost 2 bases, the J end lost 3 bases, and 8 bases lay between the germline ends.

This clonotype was counted ten times or more. The chain joins TRBV30 to TRBJ2-2; no clear D. Per germline, CDR1 GTSNPN and CDR2 SVGIG (reference sequence). V was pared by 4 bases and J by 4 bases, with 7 bases between. The CDR3 has 12 amino acids. The CDR3 loop reads CAWISATGELFF. The CDR3 DNA sequence: TGTGCCTGGATTTCGGCCACCGGGGAGCTGTTTTTT.

The chain employs TRBV7-2 and TRBJ1-5; D unclear. The germline V gene has CDR1 SGHTA and CDR2 FQGNSA. V was shortened by 9 bases and J by 1 base, with 16 bases between the two germline ends. The CDR3 runs to 15 residues. CDR3 sequence reads: CASQRGLGSNQPQHF. DNA of the CDR3: TGTGCCAGTCAGCGTGGGTTAGGGAGCAATCAGCCCCAGCATTTT.

There are many counts of this clonotype. V is TRBV3-1 and J is TRBJ1-6, with 7 bases fitting TRBD1. The V and J ends lost 0 bases and 5 bases, in that order; junction bases with no gene match: 7. This CDR3 is 17 amino acids long. Germline V CDR1 and CDR2: LGHDT, YNNKEL (reference sequence). As DNA, the CDR3 is TGTGCCAGCAGCCAAGATCTCCAGGGGGAAGATAATTCACCCCTCCACTTT. It encodes CASSQDLQGEDNSPLHF.

This clonotype was seen at least ten times. Its ends do not fully match the called genes, so a read error is possible. V gene TRBV7-7 combines with J gene TRBJ2-5; TRBD2 agrees at 13 bases. This CDR3 is 15 amino acids long. From germline, CDR1 is SSHAT and CDR2 FNYEAQ (reference sequence). CDR3 bases: TGTGCTAGCACCTCGGGACTAGCGGGACAAGAGACCCAGTACTTC. Translated, it gives CASTSGLAGQETQYF. Using reference TRBV7-7 and TRBJ2-5 for the parts outside the CDR3, the full variable domain is GAGVSQSPRYKVTKRGQDVTLRCDPISSHATLYWYQQALGQGPEFLTYFNYEAQPDKSGLPSDRFSAERPEGSISTLTIQRTEQRDSAMYRCASTSGLAGQETQYFGPGTRLLVL.

The V call is TRBV2, the J call TRBJ1-5; D is unresolved. V gave up 3 bases and J gave up 1 base, with 4 bases separating them. This CDR3 comprises 13 residues. The germline CDR1 and CDR2 sequences are SNHLY and FYNNEI. CDR3 loop: CASSELSNQPQHF. CDR3 nucleotide sequence: TGTGCCAGCAGTGAGTTAAGCAATCAGCCCCAGCATTTT.

At least ten counts were recorded for this clonotype. V is TRBV25-1 and J is TRBJ2-2; the D gene is possibly TRBD1 (5 bases). Germline assignment: CDR1 MGHDK and CDR2 SYGVNS. The CDR3 totals 17 residues. Trimming stripped 8 bases from V and 0 bases from J, with 19 bases between. In nucleotides, the CDR3 is TGTGCCAGCGCGGCAGGACATACTATATCGAACACCGGGGAGCTGTTTTTT. Amino acid sequence: CASAAGHTISNTGELFF.

This clonotype was found many times. The chain has TRBV30 and TRBJ2-5; possibly TRBD1 for D (5 bases). Germline-derived CDR1 and CDR2 are GTSNPN and SVGIG (reference sequence). With 3 bases removed from V and 1 base from J, the gap between germline ends came to 12 bases. CDR3 length equals 14 residues. CDR3: CAWSFTTVQETQYF. CDR3 coding DNA: TGTGCCTGGAGCTTCACGACAGTCCAAGAGACCCAGTACTTC.

This clonotype was seen many times. The CDR3 DNA reads as TGCGCCAGCAGCCATACAGTCTCTGGGGCCAACGTCCTGACTTTC. This translates into CASSHTVSGANVLTF. This chain joins TRBV5-1 and TRBJ2-6; D unclear. Germline CDR1 is SGHRS and CDR2 is YFSETQ. The CDR3 covers 15 residues. Trimming took off 4 bases at V and 0 bases at J, with 8 bases between the two ends.

This clonotype was seen at least ten times. CDR3 region: CATGQGGLETQYF. The CDR3 DNA reads as TGTGCCACCGGACAGGGGGGTCTTGAGACCCAGTACTTC. This chain links TRBV12-3 or TRBV12-4 with TRBJ2-5; 10 bases line up with TRBD1. This CDR3 has 13 residues. Trimming removed 10 bases from V and 5 bases from J; junction bases left unmatched: 7.

There are many counts of this clonotype. The rearrangement joins TRBV30 to TRBJ2-2, with D possibly TRBD2 on 5 matching bases. Trimming stripped 1 base from V and 3 bases from J, with 15 bases between. In germline, CDR1 is GTSNPN, CDR2 SVGIG (reference sequence). This CDR3 has 16 residues. CDR3 amino acids: CAWSGRAGWDTGELFF. The CDR3 DNA is TGTGCCTGGAGTGGGCGGGCAGGCTGGGACACCGGGGAGCTGTTTTTT.